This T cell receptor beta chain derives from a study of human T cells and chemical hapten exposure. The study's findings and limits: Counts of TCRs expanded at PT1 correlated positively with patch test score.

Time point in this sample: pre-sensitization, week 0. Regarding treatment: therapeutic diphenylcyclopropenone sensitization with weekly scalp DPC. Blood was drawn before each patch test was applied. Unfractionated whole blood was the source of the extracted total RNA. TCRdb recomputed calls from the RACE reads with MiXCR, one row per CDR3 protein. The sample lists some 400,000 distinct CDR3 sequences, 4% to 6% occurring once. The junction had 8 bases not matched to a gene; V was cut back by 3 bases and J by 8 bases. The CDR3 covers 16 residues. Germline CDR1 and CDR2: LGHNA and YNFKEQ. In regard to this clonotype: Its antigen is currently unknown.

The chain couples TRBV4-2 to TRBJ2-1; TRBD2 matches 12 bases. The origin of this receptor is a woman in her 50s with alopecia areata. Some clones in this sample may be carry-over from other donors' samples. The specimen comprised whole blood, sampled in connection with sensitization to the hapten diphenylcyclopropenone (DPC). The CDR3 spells CASSQETSGRVDEQFF. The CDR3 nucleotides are TGTGCCAGCAGCCAGGAGACTAGCGGGAGAGTGGATGAGCAGTTCTTC.